These 5 T cell receptor beta chains came from one sample sequenced in a study of T cell changes during pregnancy in multiple sclerosis. Profiled with immunoSEQ multiplex PCR; TCRdb holds only in-frame clones, not every one. The table includes 25,000 to 30,000 clones, approximately 94% detected once. The sequencing here drew on CD4+ T cells from peripheral blood mononuclear cells, taken after pregnancy. Source of these receptors: a female donor with multiple sclerosis, enrolled in a pregnancy study.

The chain couples TRBV7-3 to TRBJ2-7; maybe TRBD2 (5 bases). Germline values: CDR1 SGHTA, CDR2 FQGTGA. V lost 2 bases, J lost 0 bases, and 11 bases lay in between. There are 15 residues in the CDR3. The CDR3 reads CASSLELGSSYEQYF. In DNA, the CDR3 is TGTGCCAGCAGCTTAGAGCTAGGGAGCTCCTACGAGCAGTACTTC.

This chain uses TRBV2 with TRBJ2-3, with D perhaps TRBD1 (6 bases). Germline loops: CDR1 SNHLY, CDR2 FYNNEI. This CDR3 spans 15 amino acids. V lost 8 bases to trimming and J lost 0 bases, with 15 bases between them. The CDR3 region is CASRLGAASTDTQYF. The CDR3 bases are TGTGCCAGCCGGTTGGGGGCAGCAAGCACAGATACGCAGTATTTT.

This chain connects TRBV5-1 to TRBJ2-1; 11 bases are a match to TRBD2. This CDR3 contains 15 residues. J lost 4 bases, V lost 7 bases, and 7 bases had no gene match. Germline values: CDR1 SGHRS, CDR2 YFSETQ. CDR3 sequence (DNA): TGCGCCAGCGGTATGACTAGCGGGAATTACAATGAGCAGTTCTTC. It encodes CASGMTSGNYNEQFF.

The chain is built from TRBV19 and TRBJ1-2, with 9 nucleotides matching TRBD1. This CDR3 is built from 15 residues. CDR1 is LNHDA, CDR2 SQIVND, per germline (reference sequence). The J segment lost 7 bases and the V segment lost 2 bases, leaving 8 bases of the junction unmatched. The chain's CDR3 is CASSIYTGGAGGYTF. The CDR3 coding sequence is TGTGCCAGTAGTATATATACAGGGGGCGCGGGTGGCTACACCTTC.

A single count supports this clone. The chain is built from TRBV9 and TRBJ1-1; weak D call: TRBD1 (6 bases). Trimming pared 0 bases from V and 0 bases from J, leaving 9 bases between. Germline V gene data show CDR1 as SGDLS and CDR2 as YYNGEE. This CDR3 has 15 residues. CDR3 region: CASSVGGQMNTEAFF. The DNA of the CDR3 is TGTGCCAGCAGCGTAGGAGGACAGATGAACACTGAAGCTTTCTTT.